A single sample is the source of the 8 T cell receptor beta chains below, sequenced in a study of identical twins. TCRdb passed the 5' RACE reads through MiXCR, listing each CDR3 protein once. The sample has more than 600,000 distinct CDR3 sequences; over 15% are singletons. The same specimen was also included in a second study, on T cells expressing NK-cell markers.

Sequenced sample: PBMCs. The origin of the receptors is a woman between 18 and 30 years old in good health.

The chain carries TRBV6-5 and TRBJ2-7; 7 nucleotides align to TRBD1. This CDR3 has 14 residues. Germline loops: CDR1 MNHEY, CDR2 SVGAGI. The V gene end was trimmed by 3 bases and the J gene end by 2 bases; junction bases not matched to a gene: 4. CDR3 in DNA: TGTGCCAGCAGTTATTGGGACAGCACCTACGAGCAGTACTTC. It encodes CASSYWDSTYEQYF.

This clonotype showed up just a few times. The chain joins TRBV29-1 to TRBJ1-2; no reliable D call. This CDR3 contains 14 residues. The V gene lost 1 base and the J gene lost 4 bases, with 13 bases spanning the gap. Germline assignment: CDR1 SQVTM and CDR2 ANQGSEA. The chain's CDR3 is CSVEGDSFFYGYTF. CDR3 in DNA: TGCAGCGTTGAAGGGGATTCGTTCTTCTATGGCTACACCTTC.

This clonotype was seen at least ten times. The rearrangement joins TRBV12-3 or TRBV12-4 to TRBJ1-1, with D possibly being TRBD1 (6 bases). The CDR3 contains 14 residues. Trimming cost V 6 bases and J 1 base, with 12 bases left between them. CDR3 in amino acids: CASSRAQGNTEAFF. The CDR3 nucleotides read TGTGCCAGCAGCCGAGCACAGGGGAACACTGAAGCTTTCTTT.

This clonotype was seen more than once but under ten times. The V gene is TRBV12-3 or TRBV12-4, the J gene TRBJ2-1, with D possibly TRBD1 on 6 matching bases. Trimming removed 6 bases from V and 6 bases from J, with 12 bases in between. This CDR3 is built from 13 residues. Here the CDR3 reads CASRQGSLNEQFF. CDR3 sequence (DNA): TGTGCCAGCAGACAGGGCTCCCTCAATGAGCAGTTCTTC.

Only a few counts were recorded for this clonotype. The chain links TRBV11-2 to TRBJ2-1; D is perhaps TRBD2 (6 bases). CDR1 is SGHAT and CDR2 is FQNNGV in the germline V gene. This CDR3 spans 16 amino acids. With 1 base removed from V and 7 bases from J, the gap between germline ends came to 17 bases. CDR3 bases: TGTGCCAGCAGCTTAGCTCGGGGGAAGAGCGGGAATGAGCAGTTCTTC. Residues: CASSLARGKSGNEQFF.

J is TRBJ2-7 and V is TRBV2, with TRBD2 identical over 9 bases. This CDR3 has 16 amino acids. V gave up 4 bases and J gave up 0 bases; unmatched junction bases: 7. Germline V gene data show CDR1 as SNHLY and CDR2 as FYNNEI. CDR3 nucleotides: TGTGCCAGCAGTGCAGGACTAGCGAAAGACTCCTACGAGCAGTACTTC. It is translated as CASSAGLAKDSYEQYF.

The CDR3 DNA sequence: TGTGCCAGCAGTTTAGCGCCCCAGGACAATGAGCAGTTCTTC. Amino acids: CASSLAPQDNEQFF. This rearrangement joins TRBV12-3 or TRBV12-4 to TRBJ2-1, with D uncertain. This CDR3 has 14 residues. Trimming shortened V by 0 bases and J by 5 bases, and 8 bases separated the two germline ends.

This clonotype was picked up a small number of times. The J gene is TRBJ2-7, the V gene TRBV7-8, with TRBD2 as a possible D gene (5 bases). The CDR3 runs 14 residues. Per the germline V gene, CDR1 is SGHVS and CDR2 is FQNEAQ. Trimming left V 5 bases short and J 3 bases short, with 14 bases between. The CDR3 is CASSRGDIVYEQYF. The CDR3 region has the DNA TGTGCCAGCAGCCGGGGAGATATTGTCTACGAGCAGTACTTC. The full variable domain, in which reference TRBV7-8 and TRBJ2-7 provide the parts outside the CDR3, is GAGVSQSPRYKVAKRGQDVALRCDPISGHVSLFWYQQALGQGPEFLTYFQNEAQLDKSGLPSDRFFAERPEGSVSTLKIQRTQQEDSAVYLCASSRGDIVYEQYFGPGTRLTVT.